The 26 T cell receptor beta chains listed next were all sequenced from one sample in a study of PD-L1 blockade in urothelial cancer. TCRdb's table, derived via immunoSEQ multiplex PCR, lists solely in-frame clones and lacks some. The data show 35,000 to 45,000 clones, with around 90% seen just once and 8.3% held by the top ten. Sequences were derived from PBMCs, sampled around atezolizumab (anti-PD-L1) treatment. These receptors were collected from a man between 70 and 80 years old with urothelial cancer.

The J gene is TRBJ2-7, the V gene TRBV6-5, with 8 bases that match TRBD1. J gave up 4 bases and V 7 bases, and 9 bases lay outside the gene matches. Germline loops: CDR1 MNHEY, CDR2 SVGAGI. The CDR3 length is 14 residues. The CDR3 nucleotides are TGTGCCAGCAAAGCCGGACAGGGCGGTTACGAGCAGTACTTC. This gives the protein CASKAGQGGYEQYF.

The chain joins TRBV19 to TRBJ1-1, with D maybe TRBD1 (6 bases). The CDR3 length is 15 residues. V lost 4 bases to trimming and J lost 1 base, with 13 bases between them. In germline, CDR1 is LNHDA, CDR2 SQIVND (reference sequence). This CDR3 reads CASSTGHSSNTEAFF. The CDR3 DNA follows: TGTGCCAGTAGTACGGGACACAGCTCGAACACTGAAGCTTTCTTT.

The CDR3: CASSSGSVNEQFF. The CDR3 DNA reads TGCGCCAGCAGTAGCGGGAGTGTGAATGAGCAGTTCTTC. The chain couples TRBV10-1 to TRBJ2-1, with 8 nucleotides matching TRBD2. This CDR3 has 13 residues. V lost 5 bases and J lost 7; bases outside the gene matches: 4. Per germline, CDR1 WNHNN and CDR2 SYGVQD (reference sequence).

The V call is TRBV6-5, the J call TRBJ2-7, with TRBD1 matching over 7 bases. V was pared by 10 bases and J by 0 bases, with 6 bases of the junction left unmatched. The CDR3 contains 13 residues. The germline V gene has CDR1 MNHEY and CDR2 SVGAGI. The CDR3 sequence: CATRQGRSYEQYF. The CDR3 region has the DNA TGTGCCACCAGACAGGGCCGCTCCTACGAGCAGTACTTC.

This clone was observed a handful of times. The genes are TRBV29-1 and TRBJ1-1; 9 bases are shared with TRBD1. Germline trimming cut 8 bases from V and 3 bases from J; bases unmatched to any gene: 10. Germline CDR1 SQVTM, CDR2 ANQGSEA. The CDR3 is made up of 14 amino acids. Here the CDR3 reads CSLGTGTLDTEAFF. The CDR3 DNA is TGCAGCCTCGGGACAGGGACGTTGGACACTGAAGCTTTCTTT. The whole variable domain, remainder taken from reference TRBV29-1 and TRBJ1-1, is SAVISQKPSRDICQRGTSLTIQCQVDSQVTMMFWYRQQPGQSLTLIATANQGSEATYESGFVIDKFPISRPNLTFSTLTVSNMSPEDSSIYLCSLGTGTLDTEAFFGQGTRLTVV.

The chain uses TRBV19 and TRBJ2-2, with a possible D match to TRBD1 (6 bases). V lost 9 bases and J lost 4, with 15 bases in between. Germline V lookup: CDR1 LNHDA, CDR2 SQIVND (reference sequence). This CDR3 has 14 amino acids. CDR3 loop: CASQGPKGTGELFF. CDR3 sequence (DNA): TGTGCCAGCCAGGGGCCCAAAGGCACCGGGGAGCTGTTTTTT. Filled out from reference TRBV19 and TRBJ2-2, the complete variable domain reads DGGITQSPKYLFRKEGQNVTLSCEQNLNHDAMYWYRQDPGQGLRLIYYSQIVNDFQKGDIAEGYSVSREKKESFPLTVTSAQKNPTAFYLCASQGPKGTGELFFGEGSRLTVL.

The chain couples TRBV6-8 to TRBJ2-7; tentative D call: TRBD2 (6 bases). The CDR3 is 14 amino acids. Trimming stripped 8 bases from V and 2 bases from J, with 16 bases between. Germline CDR1 reads MNHGY; CDR2 reads SAAAGT. CDR3 sequence reads: CASCPGTPTYEQYF. CDR3 nucleotides: TGTGCCAGCTGCCCCGGGACTCCTACCTACGAGCAGTACTTC.

The V gene is TRBV27, the J gene TRBJ2-1, with 14 bases fitting TRBD2. This CDR3 region has 19 residues. Germline CDR1 and CDR2: MNHEY and SMNVEV (reference sequence). Trimming at V came to 3 bases and at J to 7 bases, leaving 14 bases not matched to a gene. The CDR3 region has the DNA TGTGCCAGCAGTTTCCCCACAGGGGGACTAGCGGGAGCGGTGAATGAGCAGTTCTTC. Translating gives CASSFPTGGLAGAVNEQFF.

This chain connects TRBV6-1 to TRBJ2-1; a weak D match, TRBD1 (5 bases). The length of the CDR3 is 13 residues. The V end lost 4 bases, the J end lost 10 bases, and 14 bases lay between the germline ends. CDR1 is MNHNS and CDR2 is SASEGT in the germline V gene. CDR3 sequence: CASSVSGLPEQFF. The CDR3 DNA sequence: TGTGCCAGCAGTGTATCAGGGCTACCCGAGCAGTTCTTC.

J is TRBJ1-1 and V is TRBV10-3, with D possibly matching TRBD1 (5 bases). Germline loops: CDR1 ENHRY, CDR2 SYGVKD. The CDR3 is made up of 14 amino acids. With 0 bases removed from V and 1 base from J, the gap between germline ends came to 6 bases. The chain's CDR3 is CAISESGANTEAFF. The DNA for the CDR3 is TGTGCCATCAGTGAGTCTGGGGCGAACACTGAAGCTTTCTTT.

This clone was counted once. The chain employs TRBV14 and TRBJ1-2; D is unclear. The CDR3 is 12 amino acids. The V gene's germline CDR1 is SGHDN and CDR2 FVKESK. Trimming left V 4 bases short and J 5 bases short, with 8 bases between. The CDR3, as DNA: TGTGCCAGCAGCCTGAGGGCTTATGGCTACACCTTC. It is translated as CASSLRAYGYTF.

This clone was recorded once. The V call is TRBV5-1, the J call TRBJ2-7, with TRBD1 as a possible D gene (5 bases). V was pared by 4 bases and J by 4 bases, with 15 bases between. CDR1 SGHRS and CDR2 YFSETQ come from the germline V gene. The CDR3 consists of 14 residues. The CDR3 nucleotides read TGCGCCAGCAGCCCACGGACAAGAGAGTACGAGCAGTACTTC. Amino acids: CASSPRTREYEQYF. The full variable domain, with the rest looked up from reference TRBV5-1 and TRBJ2-7, is KAGVTQTPRYLIKTRGQQVTLSCSPISGHRSVSWYQQTPGQGLQFLFEYFSETQRNKGNFPGRFSGRQFSNSRSEMNVSTLELGDSALYLCASSPRTREYEQYFGPGTRLTVT.

The chain recombines TRBV18 with TRBJ2-7, with TRBD2 matching 11 bases. The CDR3 length is 15 residues. Trimming at V came to 3 bases and at J to 11 bases, leaving 12 bases not matched to a gene. Germline CDR1 reads KGHSH; CDR2 reads LQKENI. This chain's CDR3 is CASSPGTSGTYVEYF. The DNA for the CDR3 is TGTGCCAGCTCACCCGGGACTAGCGGTACGTATGTGGAGTACTTC.

In DNA form, the CDR3 reads TGTGCCAGCAGCCCGCAAATTTGGCCCCATGAGCAGTTCTTC. Translated, it gives CASSPQIWPHEQFF. The chain carries TRBV9 and TRBJ2-1, with unresolved D. The CDR3 spans 14 residues. Germline V CDR1 and CDR2: SGDLS, YYNGEE. V shed 4 bases and J shed 8 bases, with 16 bases lying between them.

The chain carries TRBV27 and TRBJ2-6; tentatively, D is TRBD1 (5 bases). The CDR3 covers 16 residues. Germline V gene data show CDR1 as MNHEY and CDR2 as SMNVEV (reference sequence). Trimming removed 4 bases from V and 4 bases from J, with 14 bases in between. CDR3 nucleotide sequence: TGTGCCAGCAGTTACCAGGGATCGTCCGGGGCCAACGTCCTGACTTTC. This translates into CASSYQGSSGANVLTF.

J is TRBJ2-6 and V is TRBV15; the D gene is possibly TRBD1 (5 bases). This CDR3 has 16 amino acids. The V gene's germline CDR1 is LNHNV and CDR2 YYDKDF (reference sequence). V lost 0 bases to trimming and J lost 2 bases, with 8 bases between them. DNA for the CDR3: TGTGCCACCAGCAGAGAACAGGTGGCTGGGGCCAACGTCCTGACTTTC. Translating it yields CATSREQVAGANVLTF.

V is TRBV7-2 and J is TRBJ1-1, with D perhaps TRBD1 (5 bases). The CDR3 has 13 residues. Germline values: CDR1 SGHTA, CDR2 FQGNSA. Trimming pared 8 bases from V and 1 base from J, leaving 11 bases between. In DNA, the CDR3 is TGTGCCAGCCAGCTGGGGGGGAACACTGAAGCTTTCTTT. Translation gives CASQLGGNTEAFF. Full variable domain (rest looked up from reference TRBV7-2 and TRBJ1-1): GAGVSQSPSNKVTEKGKDVELRCDPISGHTALYWYRQSLGQGLEFLIYFQGNSAPDKSGLPSDRFSAERTGGSVSTLTIQRTQQEDSAVYLCASQLGGNTEAFFGQGTRLTVV.

The chain recombines TRBV9 with TRBJ2-7, with 8 positions matching TRBD2. The ends lost 4 bases at V and 1 base at J; junction bases unmatched: 7. CDR3 length: 15 residues. From germline, CDR1 is SGDLS and CDR2 YYNGEE. The CDR3 DNA reads as TGTGCCAGCAGCCCCCGGGGGGGCGGTTCCTACGAGCAGTACTTC. It translates to CASSPRGGGSYEQYF.

The chain recombines TRBV2 with TRBJ2-5, with no clear D. V lost 0 bases, J lost 3 bases, and 5 bases lay in between. CDR1 SNHLY and CDR2 FYNNEI come from the germline V gene. The CDR3 is 13 amino acids. This CDR3 is CASSEAQEETQYF. The CDR3 nucleotides read TGTGCCAGCAGTGAAGCGCAGGAAGAGACCCAGTACTTC.

The V and J genes are TRBV5-1 and TRBJ1-2; 8 nucleotides agree with TRBD1. The CDR3 consists of 16 residues. J lost 2 bases, V lost 3 bases, and 9 bases had no gene match. From germline, CDR1 is SGHRS and CDR2 YFSETQ. The CDR3 here is CASSYNRGRRNYGYTF. CDR3 coding DNA: TGCGCCAGCAGCTACAACAGGGGGAGGAGGAACTATGGCTACACCTTC. The full variable domain, with the rest looked up from reference TRBV5-1 and TRBJ1-2, is KAGVTQTPRYLIKTRGQQVTLSCSPISGHRSVSWYQQTPGQGLQFLFEYFSETQRNKGNFPGRFSGRQFSNSRSEMNVSTLELGDSALYLCASSYNRGRRNYGYTFGSGTRLTVV.

Here the CDR3 reads CASRRTRVYEQYF. The CDR3 DNA reads as TGTGCCAGCCGCCGGACTCGAGTCTACGAGCAGTACTTC. The V gene is TRBV6-6, the J gene TRBJ2-7, with D tentatively TRBD2 (5 bases). This CDR3 is 13 amino acids long. Germline-derived CDR1 and CDR2 are MNHNY and SVGAGI (reference sequence). The V and J ends lost 8 bases and 3 bases respectively, with 14 bases between them.

This clone has only a few counts. The rearrangement links TRBV10-3 to TRBJ1-4; TRBD1 aligns across 8 bases. CDR1 and CDR2 from the germline V gene are ENHRY and SYGVKD. This CDR3 has 12 residues. V lost 8 bases to trimming and J lost 8 bases; unmatched junction nucleotides: 4. The CDR3 sequence: CAISGQGEKLFF. The CDR3 DNA reads as TGTGCCATCTCCGGACAGGGAGAAAAACTGTTTTTT.

This chain connects TRBV5-1 to TRBJ1-1; D unclear. The CDR3 length is 13 residues. Germline CDR1 is SGHRS and CDR2 is YFSETQ. V lost 4 bases and J 4 bases, leaving 11 bases between the germline ends. The CDR3 sequence: CASSAGGSTEAFF. The CDR3 region has the DNA TGCGCCAGCAGCGCGGGAGGGAGCACTGAAGCTTTCTTT.

The genes are TRBV6-1 and TRBJ2-1, with D tentatively TRBD2 (6 bases). The CDR3 has 14 residues. V was clipped by 6 bases and J by 7 bases, with 16 bases between them. Germline V CDR1 and CDR2: MNHNS, SASEGT. In nucleotides, the CDR3 is TGTGCCAGCAGGGTTGGGGGGTTGGGGAATGAGCAGTTCTTC. It codes for CASRVGGLGNEQFF.

This clone was observed a few times. The DNA for the CDR3 is TGTGCCAGCAGCCAAGGACGCGGGAGAAGGTATGAGCAGTTCTTC. Translated, it gives CASSQGRGRRYEQFF. J is TRBJ2-1 and V is TRBV14, with 7 bases matching TRBD2. In germline, CDR1 is SGHDN, CDR2 FVKESK. J gave up 8 bases and V 1 base, and 8 bases lay outside the gene matches. The length of the CDR3 is 15 residues.

This rearrangement joins TRBV5-1 to TRBJ2-3, with D perhaps matching TRBD2 (6 bases). The CDR3 extends over 15 amino acids. Per the germline V gene, CDR1 is SGHRS and CDR2 is YFSETQ. V was cut by 0 bases and J by 4 bases, with 12 bases left in between. Here the CDR3 DNA reads TGCGCCAGCAGCTTGGGTTCGAGGAGGGCAGATACGCAGTATTTT. Its translation is CASSLGSRRADTQYF.